This passage covers 5 T cell receptor beta chains from one sample sequenced in a study of post-analysis software for immune sequencing data. Their antigens remain unidentified. Whole-study results and caveats: TRBV5-6, TRBV5-1 and TRBV20-1 belonged to a set of about five TRBV segments that were more frequent in patients than controls.

Each TCR beta cDNA library carried unique molecular identifiers. TCRdb independently ran MiXCR on the PCR reads; one entry per CDR3 protein. There are fewer than 600,000 distinct CDR3 sequences in the sample; approximately 45% occur only once, and 9.5% to 13% lies in the top ten. The sample comprised blood. These receptors were collected from a girl aged 5-17 years with multiple sclerosis.

J is TRBJ2-7 and V is TRBV28, with TRBD1 as a possible D gene (6 bases). There are 14 residues in the CDR3. The germline V gene encodes CDR1 MDHEN and CDR2 SYDVKM. The V end lost 4 bases, the J end lost 0 bases, and 10 bases lay between the germline ends. CDR3 in amino acids: CASSSLDSSYEQYF. CDR3 coding DNA: TGTGCCAGCAGTTCCCTGGACAGCTCCTACGAGCAGTACTTC. The whole variable domain, remainder taken from reference TRBV28 and TRBJ2-7, is DVKVTQSSRYLVKRTGEKVFLECVQDMDHENMFWYRQDPGLGLRLIYFSYDVKMKEKGDIPEGYSVSREKKERFSLILESASTNQTSMYLCASSSLDSSYEQYFGPGTRLTVT.

A few counts support this clonotype. The junction differs from germline at one of its ends, possibly a read error. The chain recombines TRBV15 with TRBJ2-1, with TRBD1 as a possible D gene (5 bases). The CDR3 contains 13 residues. The V gene's germline CDR1 is LNHNV and CDR2 YYDKDF (reference sequence). The CDR3, as DNA: TGTGCCACCAGCCGAGACAGATTCAATGAGCAGTTCTTC. Translating gives CATSRDRFNEQFF.

The chain recombines TRBV20-1 with TRBJ2-1, with a tentative D call TRBD1 (7 bases). This CDR3 is 15 amino acids long. The germline V and J ends were trimmed by 2 bases and 4 bases, with 15 bases remaining between them. CDR1 and CDR2 from the germline V gene are DFQATT and SNEGSKA (reference sequence). This CDR3 reads CSARPPRGAYNEQFF. In DNA form, the CDR3 reads TGCAGTGCTAGACCCCCCAGGGGGGCATACAATGAGCAGTTCTTC.

The gene calls are TRBV5-1 and TRBJ2-7; 8 positions agree with TRBD1. From germline, CDR1 is SGHRS and CDR2 YFSETQ. Trimming cost V 0 bases and J 1 base; bases outside gene matches: 6. CDR3 size: 16 residues. CDR3 protein: CASSLAMDRVSYEQYF. The CDR3 region has the DNA TGCGCCAGCAGCTTGGCCATGGACAGGGTTTCCTACGAGCAGTACTTC.

Regarding this clonotype: A read error is possible here, since a much larger clone lies one base away. The chain employs TRBV7-2 and TRBJ1-1; D is undetermined. The CDR3 extends over 11 amino acids. Germline V lookup: CDR1 SGHTA, CDR2 FQGNSA. CDR3 in DNA: TGTGCCGGCAGCCCCAGGACTGAAGCTTTCTTT. Its translation: CAGSPRTEAFF.